The 20 T cell receptor beta chains below all came from one sample that was sequenced in a study of cytomegalovirus exposure and HLA in healthy donors. With 60 Vbeta and 13 Jbeta primers, the PCR was carried out. The repertoire was sequenced with immunoSEQ multiplex PCR; TCRdb's copy has only in-frame clones and lacks some. Its listing shows about 100,000 clones. Sequenced input: PBMCs. These receptors originate from a man aged 45-60 years in good health and CMV-seronegative.

The chain uses TRBV5-5 and TRBJ1-2; D unresolved. V shed 0 bases and J shed 4 bases, with 7 bases lying between them. The CDR3 is made up of 13 amino acids. Germline CDR1 SGHKS, CDR2 YYEKEE (reference sequence). CDR3 sequence: CASSLGASYGYTF. CDR3 nucleotide sequence: TGTGCCAGCAGCTTGGGGGCCTCCTATGGCTACACCTTC.

The CDR3, as DNA: TGTGCCAGCAGCCCGGACAGGGCTCCCTCTGGAAACACCATATATTTT. Residues: CASSPDRAPSGNTIYF. V gene TRBV6-6 combines with J gene TRBJ1-3; TRBD1 matches at 8 bases. CDR3 length equals 16 residues. V shed 6 bases and J 0 bases; nucleotides not matched to a gene: 7. Germline CDR1 and CDR2: MNHNY and SVGAGI (reference sequence).

V gene TRBV7-9 combines with J gene TRBJ2-3, with D hard to call. CDR3 length: 12 amino acids. In germline, CDR1 is SEHNR, CDR2 FQNEAQ (reference sequence). Trimming shortened V by 5 bases and J by 1 base, and 4 bases separated the two germline ends. CDR3 in DNA: TGTGCCAGCAGCCAGGGCACAGATACGCAGTATTTT. The encoded protein is CASSQGTDTQYF.

The rearrangement links TRBV9 to TRBJ1-1; D gene ambiguous. Germline CDR1 reads SGDLS; CDR2 reads YYNGEE. Trimming took off 0 bases at V and 5 bases at J, with 11 bases between the two ends. The CDR3 length is 14 residues. CDR3 in amino acids: CASSVDITRTEAFF. The CDR3 nucleotides read TGTGCCAGCAGCGTAGATATCACGAGGACTGAAGCTTTCTTT.

The genes are TRBV5-4 and TRBJ2-3; D may be TRBD2 (6 bases). The CDR3 totals 14 residues. The V gene's germline CDR1 is SGHNT and CDR2 YYREEE (reference sequence). V was clipped by 4 bases and J by 3 bases, with 12 bases between them. CDR3 region: CASSPAGSTDTQYF. The CDR3 DNA reads TGTGCCAGCAGCCCGGCGGGGTCTACAGATACGCAGTATTTT.

The V call is TRBV19, the J call TRBJ1-1; 10 positions agree with TRBD1. J lost 4 bases, V lost 9 bases, and 17 bases had no gene match. Germline CDR1 reads LNHDA; CDR2 reads SQIVND (reference sequence). This CDR3 contains 17 residues. The CDR3 protein is CASGPGQGFQVVTEAFF. Here the CDR3 DNA reads TGTGCCAGCGGTCCGGGACAGGGGTTTCAGGTCGTCACTGAAGCTTTCTTT. The whole variable domain, remainder taken from reference TRBV19 and TRBJ1-1, is DGGITQSPKYLFRKEGQNVTLSCEQNLNHDAMYWYRQDPGQGLRLIYYSQIVNDFQKGDIAEGYSVSREKKESFPLTVTSAQKNPTAFYLCASGPGQGFQVVTEAFFGQGTRLTVV.

V usage is TRBV5-3 and J usage is TRBJ1-2; 8 bases align to TRBD1. TRBV5-3 is flagged as an ORF with uncertain function. Trimming took 0 bases from V and 3 from J; bases not matched to a gene: 4. The CDR3 is made up of 15 amino acids. The CDR3 sequence: CARSLATGGDYGYTF. The CDR3, as DNA: TGTGCCAGAAGCTTGGCCACAGGGGGGGACTATGGCTACACCTTC.

The chain joins TRBV6-6 to TRBJ1-1; no clear D. This CDR3 comprises 12 residues. Trimming left V 7 bases short and J 1 base short, with 7 bases between. The germline V gene encodes CDR1 MNHNY and CDR2 SVGAGI (reference sequence). The CDR3 sequence is CASMQKNTEAFF. CDR3 DNA: TGTGCCAGCATGCAGAAGAACACTGAAGCTTTCTTT.

The chain is built from TRBV7-8 and TRBJ2-7; TRBD2 matches 7 bases. Germline values: CDR1 SGHVS, CDR2 FQNEAQ. The CDR3 extends over 16 amino acids. V lost 5 bases, J lost 4 bases, and 14 bases stayed unmatched. CDR3 sequence: CASSRGAGEGWYEQYF. The CDR3 DNA reads as TGTGCCAGCAGCCGAGGTGCGGGAGAGGGATGGTACGAGCAGTACTTC.

On this clone: At one end the junction does not follow the germline gene, possibly because of a read error. This chain joins TRBV7-9 and TRBJ1-6; 8 positions match TRBD1. CDR3 length: 16 residues. Germline V gene sequence: CDR1 SEHNR, CDR2 FQNEAQ (reference sequence). CDR3 in DNA: TGTGCCAGCAGCCCGCCCTGGACAGGGTATAATTCATCCCTCCACTTT. Protein product: CASSPPWTGYNSSLHF.

This rearrangement joins TRBV2 to TRBJ1-5; D is unclear. This CDR3 has 13 amino acids. Germline CDR1 and CDR2: SNHLY and FYNNEI. V lost 4 bases and J 7 bases, leaving 11 bases between the germline ends. In DNA form, the CDR3 reads TGTGCCAGCAGTGTCGAGGGTGAACAGCCCCAGCATTTT. As protein: CASSVEGEQPQHF.

V usage is TRBV11-3 and J usage is TRBJ2-3, with TRBD1 identical over 7 bases. J lost 6 bases, V lost 4 bases, and 7 bases had no gene match. Germline V gives CDR1 SGHNT, CDR2 YENEEA. The CDR3 extends over 14 amino acids. The CDR3 protein is CASSSNTGVDTQYF. The CDR3 nucleotides are TGTGCCAGCAGCTCGAATACAGGGGTCGATACGCAGTATTTT.

The rearrangement links TRBV19 to TRBJ2-5; 11 bases fit TRBD2. This CDR3 region has 15 residues. CDR1 and CDR2 from the germline V gene are LNHDA and SQIVND (reference sequence). J gave up 5 bases and V 5 bases, and 7 bases lay outside the gene matches. The CDR3 DNA reads as TGTGCCAGTAGTTTTAGCGGGGGGGCCGGGGAGACCCAGTACTTC. It codes for CASSFSGGAGETQYF.

DNA for the CDR3: TGTGCCAGCTCACCCCGCAAGGAGAGAAACACCGGGGAGCTGTTTTTT. Its protein is CASSPRKERNTGELFF. The chain couples TRBV18 to TRBJ2-2; D unclear. CDR3 size: 16 residues. The germline V and J ends were trimmed by 3 bases and 2 bases, with 13 bases remaining between them. Germline CDR1 and CDR2: KGHSH and LQKENI.

The gene calls are TRBV10-3 and TRBJ1-2; 9 bases match TRBD1. The CDR3 consists of 16 residues. Germline assignment: CDR1 ENHRY and CDR2 SYGVKD. V lost 4 bases, J lost 6 bases, and 12 bases stayed unmatched. CDR3 sequence (DNA): TGTGCCATCAGTGTGCATTGGGACAGGGAGATGGATGGCTACACCTTC. This encodes CAISVHWDREMDGYTF.

This chain uses TRBV5-4 with TRBJ2-4; 8 nucleotides align to TRBD1. The V gene's germline CDR1 is SGHNT and CDR2 YYREEE (reference sequence). CDR3 length: 16 residues. V lost 4 bases and J lost 0; bases outside the gene matches: 6. CDR3 nucleotides: TGTGCCAGCAGCCAGCGACAGGGGTTAGCCAAAAACATTCAGTACTTC. It codes for CASSQRQGLAKNIQYF.

The chain links TRBV10-2 to TRBJ2-1; 11 positions agree with TRBD2. The germline gives CDR1 WSHSY, CDR2 SAAADI. The junction had 7 bases not matched to a gene; V was cut back by 5 bases and J by 7 bases. The CDR3 spans 15 residues. CDR3 nucleotides: TGCGCCAGCAGTAACCTAGCGGGGGGAAGGAATGAGCAGTTCTTC. Translation gives CASSNLAGGRNEQFF.

The chain recombines TRBV7-2 with TRBJ1-3; 11 nucleotides agree with TRBD1. The CDR3 runs 15 residues. Germline CDR1 is SGHTA and CDR2 is FQGNSA. V lost 5 bases to trimming and J lost 2 bases; unmatched junction nucleotides: 2. The CDR3 spells CASSLDRGPGNTIYF. The CDR3 DNA reads as TGTGCCAGCAGCCTGGACAGGGGGCCTGGAAACACCATATATTTT.

V and J are TRBV5-4 and TRBJ2-3; 10 positions agree with TRBD2. V dropped 3 bases and J dropped 5; count of bases not matched to a gene: 9. This CDR3 region has 16 residues. CDR1 and CDR2 (germline): SGHNT, YYREEE (reference sequence). The CDR3: CASSSLAGGLGDTQYF. The CDR3 region has the DNA TGTGCCAGCAGCTCCTTAGCGGGGGGCCTCGGAGATACGCAGTATTTT.

The chain links TRBV19 to TRBJ2-7; TRBD2 matches 7 bases. The CDR3 covers 14 residues. Germline V gene data show CDR1 as LNHDA and CDR2 as SQIVND (reference sequence). The V gene end was trimmed by 11 bases and the J gene end by 7 bases; junction bases not matched to a gene: 17. The CDR3 coding sequence is TGTGCCCGGGGGGAGGGGAGACCGGGCATAGAGCAGTACTTC. It specifies CARGEGRPGIEQYF.